This T cell receptor beta chain comes out of a study of blood T cell repertoires in COVID-19. Study at large: Acute and convalescent COVID-19 specimens originated in the United States, Italy and Spain. T cells, B-cell-depleted T cells, or PBMCs provided the cDNA or gDNA that served as material.

The V and J ends lost 4 bases and 5 bases, in that order; junction bases with no gene match: 4. Germline-derived CDR1 and CDR2 are SGHTA and FQGNSA. The CDR3 runs 13 residues. In the original processing: Reference gene primer amplification gave nucleated cell count estimates. Using immunoSEQ multiplex PCR, the repertoire was profiled, and TCRdb retains in-frame clones only, with some absent. V and J calls and clone size are as listed in that table; D and trimming were resolved from the DNA. The sample includes about 59,000 clones, roughly 85% of them seen just once. Sequencing was carried out using peripheral blood. The chain joins TRBV7-2 to TRBJ1-2; the match to TRBD1 covers 7 bases. This clonotype was sampled from a human donor in a cohort sampled during active COVID-19. The CDR3 bases are TGTGCCAGCAGCTCAACAGGGGAGTATGGCTACACCTTC. This translates into CASSSTGEYGYTF.